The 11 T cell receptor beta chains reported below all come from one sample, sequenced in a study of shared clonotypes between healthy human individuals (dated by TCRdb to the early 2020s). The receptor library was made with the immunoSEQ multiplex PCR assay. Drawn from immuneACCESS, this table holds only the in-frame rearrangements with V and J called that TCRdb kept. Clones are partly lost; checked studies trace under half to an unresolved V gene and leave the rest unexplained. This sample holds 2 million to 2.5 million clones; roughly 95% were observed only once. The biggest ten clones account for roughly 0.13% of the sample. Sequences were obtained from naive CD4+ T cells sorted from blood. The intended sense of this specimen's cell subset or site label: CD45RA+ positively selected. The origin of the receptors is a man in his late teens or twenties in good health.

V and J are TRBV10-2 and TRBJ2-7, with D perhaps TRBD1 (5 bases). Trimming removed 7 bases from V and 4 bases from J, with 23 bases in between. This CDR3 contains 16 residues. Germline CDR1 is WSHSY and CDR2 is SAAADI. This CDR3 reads CASTSEAGASWYEQYF. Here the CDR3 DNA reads TGCGCCAGCACCTCAGAAGCTGGGGCGAGTTGGTACGAGCAGTACTTC.

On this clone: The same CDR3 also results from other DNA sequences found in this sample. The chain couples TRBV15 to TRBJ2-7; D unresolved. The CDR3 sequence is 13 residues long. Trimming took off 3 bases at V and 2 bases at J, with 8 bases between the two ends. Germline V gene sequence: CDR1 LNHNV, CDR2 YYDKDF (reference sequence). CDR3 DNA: TGTGCCACCAGCAGGGACGGAGCCTACGAGCAGTACTTC. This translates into CATSRDGAYEQYF.

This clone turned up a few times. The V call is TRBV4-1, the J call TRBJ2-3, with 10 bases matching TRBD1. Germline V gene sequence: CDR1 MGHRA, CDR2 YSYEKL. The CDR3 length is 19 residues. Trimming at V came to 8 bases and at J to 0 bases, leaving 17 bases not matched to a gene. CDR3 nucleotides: TGCGCCAGCGGCGTGTTGGCCGGGACAGGGGAGTTTAGCACAGATACGCAGTATTTT. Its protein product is CASGVLAGTGEFSTDTQYF.

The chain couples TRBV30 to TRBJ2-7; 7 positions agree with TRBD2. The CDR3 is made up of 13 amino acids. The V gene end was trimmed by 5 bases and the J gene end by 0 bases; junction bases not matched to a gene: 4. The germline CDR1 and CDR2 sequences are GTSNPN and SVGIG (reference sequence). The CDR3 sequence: CAWGGEISYEQYF. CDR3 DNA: TGTGCCTGGGGGGGGGAAATCTCCTACGAGCAGTACTTC.

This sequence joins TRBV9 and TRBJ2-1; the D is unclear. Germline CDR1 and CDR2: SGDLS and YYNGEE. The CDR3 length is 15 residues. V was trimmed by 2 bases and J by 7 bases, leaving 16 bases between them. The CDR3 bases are TGTGCCAGCAGCGTGATGTCGAGTCTCGGAAATGAGCAGTTCTTC. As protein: CASSVMSSLGNEQFF.

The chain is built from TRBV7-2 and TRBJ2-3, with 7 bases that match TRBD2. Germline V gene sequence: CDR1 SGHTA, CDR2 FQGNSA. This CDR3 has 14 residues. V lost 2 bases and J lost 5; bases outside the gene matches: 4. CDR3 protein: CASSLREEGDTQYF. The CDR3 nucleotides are TGTGCCAGCAGCTTACGGGAGGAGGGAGATACGCAGTATTTT.

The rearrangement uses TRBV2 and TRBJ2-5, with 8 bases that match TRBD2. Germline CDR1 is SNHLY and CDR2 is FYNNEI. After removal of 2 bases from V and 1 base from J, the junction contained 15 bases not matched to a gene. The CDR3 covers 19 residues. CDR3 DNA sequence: TGTGCCAGCAGTGAAATCCCCCTCCGGGGCGGGGGGCGCCAAGAGACCCAGTACTTC. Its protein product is CASSEIPLRGGGRQETQYF.

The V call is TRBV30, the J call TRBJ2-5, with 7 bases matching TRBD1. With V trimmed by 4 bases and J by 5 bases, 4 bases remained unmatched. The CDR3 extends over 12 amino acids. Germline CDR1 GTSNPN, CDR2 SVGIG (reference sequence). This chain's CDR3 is CAWKGGAETQYF. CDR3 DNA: TGTGCCTGGAAAGGGGGCGCGGAGACCCAGTACTTC. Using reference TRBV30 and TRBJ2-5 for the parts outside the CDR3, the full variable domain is SQTIHQWPATLVQPVGSPLSLECTVEGTSNPNLYWYRQAAGRGLQLLFYSVGIGQISSEVPQNLSASRPQDRQFILSSKKLLLSDSGFYLCAWKGGAETQYFGPGTRLLVL.

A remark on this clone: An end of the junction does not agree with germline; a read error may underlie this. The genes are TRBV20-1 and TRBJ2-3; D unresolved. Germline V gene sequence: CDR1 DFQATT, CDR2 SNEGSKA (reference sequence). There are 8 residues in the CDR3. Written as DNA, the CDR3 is TGTGTCACAGATACGCAGTATTTT. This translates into CVTDTQYF.

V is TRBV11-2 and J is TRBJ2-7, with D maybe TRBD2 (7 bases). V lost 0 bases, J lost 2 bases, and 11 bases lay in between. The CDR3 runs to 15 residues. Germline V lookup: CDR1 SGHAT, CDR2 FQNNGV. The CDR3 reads CASSLDMRGPYEQYF. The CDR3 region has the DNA TGTGCCAGCAGCTTAGATATGCGGGGGCCCTACGAGCAGTACTTC. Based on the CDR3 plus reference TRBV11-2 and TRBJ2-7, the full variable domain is EAGVAQSPRYKIIEKRQSVAFWCNPISGHATLYWYQQILGQGPKLLIQFQNNGVVDDSQLPKDRFSAERLKGVDSTLKIQPAKLEDSAVYLCASSLDMRGPYEQYFGPGTRLTVT.

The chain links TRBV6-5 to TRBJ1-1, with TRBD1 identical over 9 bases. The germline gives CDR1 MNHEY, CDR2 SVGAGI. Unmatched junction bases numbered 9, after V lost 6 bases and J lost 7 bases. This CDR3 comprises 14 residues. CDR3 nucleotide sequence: TGTGCCAGCAGCAGGGGACAGGGCCAAAATGAAGCTTTCTTT. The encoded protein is CASSRGQGQNEAFF.